This TCR beta chain was profiled in a study of blood T cell repertoires in COVID-19. This clone appeared once. Original processing notes: It was from reference gene primer amplification that nucleated cell counts were estimated. Sequencing used immunoSEQ multiplex PCR; TCRdb keeps in-frame clones, though not all of them. That table is the source of V, J and clone size, and D and trimming were worked out from the DNA. The sample records 45,000 or so clones, approximately 87% being singletons. Seattle's enrolled individuals joined amid active infection and were then monitored longitudinally. This sequence originates from a man aged 35-49 years with COVID-19, enrolled during active disease. The source material was peripheral blood.

The DNA for the CDR3 is TGTGCCAGCAGCTTAGAGTTAGCGGGGGATTACAATGAGCAGTTCTTC. This encodes CASSLELAGDYNEQFF. The chain couples TRBV11-3 to TRBJ2-1; the match to TRBD2 covers 9 bases. V was clipped by 0 bases and J by 4 bases; unmatched bases: 4. Looked up from germline, CDR1 is SGHNT and CDR2 is YENEEA. CDR3 length: 16 residues.